One and the same sample provided the 5 T cell receptor beta chains below, sequenced in a study of OX40 agonist ivuxolimab in advanced cancers. Sequencing was performed with immunoSEQ multiplex PCR; in TCRdb, only in-frame clones are kept and a portion is missing. This repertoire shows about 45,000 clones, more than 80% found once; its top ten account for about 16%. Sequencing used CD4+ or CD8+ T cells sorted from blood, obtained in a trial of the OX40 agonist ivuxolimab. Receptors originate from an adult with an advanced solid tumor such as melanoma, head and neck, liver or kidney cancer.

This clone was detected only a few times. J is TRBJ2-7 and V is TRBV4-1; 7 nucleotides align to TRBD2. V dropped 4 bases and J dropped 7; count of bases not matched to a gene: 13. The CDR3 length is 15 residues. Germline values: CDR1 MGHRA, CDR2 YSYEKL. The CDR3 reads CASSPPGRESGEQYF. The CDR3 DNA sequence: TGCGCCAGCAGCCCTCCAGGGCGGGAGTCGGGTGAGCAGTACTTC.

This sequence joins TRBV5-6 and TRBJ2-2; no definite D call. Trimming stripped 4 bases from V and 1 base from J, with 2 bases between. This CDR3 comprises 12 residues. Germline loops: CDR1 SGHDT, CDR2 YYEEEE. CDR3 in DNA: TGTGCCAGCAGCCAGAACACCGGGGAGCTGTTTTTT. Translating gives CASSQNTGELFF.

The chain employs TRBV27 and TRBJ1-4, with a weak D call TRBD1 (6 bases). Trimming pared 7 bases from V and 0 bases from J, leaving 6 bases between. The germline V gene encodes CDR1 MNHEY and CDR2 SMNVEV (reference sequence). The CDR3 extends over 13 amino acids. The CDR3 protein is CASKGATNEKLFF. The DNA for the CDR3 is TGTGCCAGCAAGGGGGCAACTAATGAAAAACTGTTTTTT. The full variable domain, in which reference TRBV27 and TRBJ1-4 provide the parts outside the CDR3, is EAQVTQNPRYLITVTGKKLTVTCSQNMNHEYMSWYRQDPGLGLRQIYYSMNVEVTDKGDVPEGYKVSRKEKRNFPLILESPSPNQTSLYFCASKGATNEKLFFGSGTQLSVL.

The chain links TRBV7-9 to TRBJ2-7; no definite D call. V was pared by 4 bases and J by 4 bases, with 14 bases between. The CDR3 covers 14 residues. Germline CDR1 is SEHNR and CDR2 is FQNEAQ (reference sequence). CDR3 DNA sequence: TGTGCCAGCAGCTCCCCCCTACTGGGGTACGAGCAGTACTTC. This sequence encodes CASSSPLLGYEQYF.

This clone was observed once. CDR3 coding DNA: TGTGCCAGCAGCGAGCGCCCCTGGGGGGATGGAAACACCATATATTTT. Encoded protein: CASSERPWGDGNTIYF. The rearrangement uses TRBV9 and TRBJ1-3, with D perhaps matching TRBD1 (5 bases). The CDR3 is 16 amino acids. Germline CDR1 reads SGDLS; CDR2 reads YYNGEE. Trimming cost V 3 bases and J 3 bases, with 16 bases left between them.